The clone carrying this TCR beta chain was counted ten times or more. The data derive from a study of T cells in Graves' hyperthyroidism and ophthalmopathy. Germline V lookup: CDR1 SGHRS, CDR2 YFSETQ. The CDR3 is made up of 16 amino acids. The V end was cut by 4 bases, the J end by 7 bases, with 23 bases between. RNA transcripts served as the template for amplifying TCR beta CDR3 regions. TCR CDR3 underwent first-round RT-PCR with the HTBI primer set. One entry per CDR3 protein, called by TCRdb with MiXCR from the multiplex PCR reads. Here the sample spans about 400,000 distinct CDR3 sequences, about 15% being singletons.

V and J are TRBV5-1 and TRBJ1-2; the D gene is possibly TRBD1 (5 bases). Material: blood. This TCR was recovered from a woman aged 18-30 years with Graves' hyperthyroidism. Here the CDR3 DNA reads TGCGCCAGCAGCCCCCCGTTTGACAGAGCCTCCCTTGGCTACACCTTC. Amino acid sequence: CASSPPFDRASLGYTF.